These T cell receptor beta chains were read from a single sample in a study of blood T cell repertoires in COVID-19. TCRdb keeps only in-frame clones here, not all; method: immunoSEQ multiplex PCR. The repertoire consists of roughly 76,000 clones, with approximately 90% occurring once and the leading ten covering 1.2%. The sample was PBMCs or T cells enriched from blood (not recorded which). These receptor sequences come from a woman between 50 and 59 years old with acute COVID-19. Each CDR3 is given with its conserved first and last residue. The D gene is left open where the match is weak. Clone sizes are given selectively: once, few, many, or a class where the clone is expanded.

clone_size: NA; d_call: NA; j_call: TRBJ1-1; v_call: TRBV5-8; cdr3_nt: TGTGCCAGCAGCCCCGCGGTGCGGAACACTGAAGCTTTCTTT; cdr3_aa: CASSPAVRNTEAFF
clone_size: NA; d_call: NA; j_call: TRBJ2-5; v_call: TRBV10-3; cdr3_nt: TGTGCCATCAGTGAGCTGTCGGAAACGGGGACCCAGTACTTC; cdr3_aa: CAISELSETGTQYF
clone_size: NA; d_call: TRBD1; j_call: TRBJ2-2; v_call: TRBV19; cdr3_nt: TGTGCCAGTACCAACGGACAGGGGGCGGACACCGGGGAGCTGTTTTTT; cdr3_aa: CASTNGQGADTGELFF
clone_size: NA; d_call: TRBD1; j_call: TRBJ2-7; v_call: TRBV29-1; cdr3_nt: TGCAGCGTCGCGGGACAGGGGAACGAGCAGTACTTC; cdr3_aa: CSVAGQGNEQYF
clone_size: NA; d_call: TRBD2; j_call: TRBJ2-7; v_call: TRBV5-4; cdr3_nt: TGTGCCAGCAGCCTCGGGACTAGCGGGGGATCCTACGAGCAGTACTTC; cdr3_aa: CASSLGTSGGSYEQYF
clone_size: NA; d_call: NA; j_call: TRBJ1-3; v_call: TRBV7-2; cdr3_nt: TGTGCCAGCAGCTTAGTTGCGGGGGCGCAGGGAAACACCATATATTTT; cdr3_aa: CASSLVAGAQGNTIYF
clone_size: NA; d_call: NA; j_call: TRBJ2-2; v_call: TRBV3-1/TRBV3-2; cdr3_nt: TGTGCCAGCAGCCAAACAGAGTTTGGAGGCGGGCTGTTTTTT; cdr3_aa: CASSQTEFGGGLFF
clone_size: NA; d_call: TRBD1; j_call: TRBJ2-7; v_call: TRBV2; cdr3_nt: TGTGCCAGCAGTAGGGACAGGGGCGGGGACGAGCAGTACTTC; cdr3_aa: CASSRDRGGDEQYF
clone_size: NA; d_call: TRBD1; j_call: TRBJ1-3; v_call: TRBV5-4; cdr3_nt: TGTGCCAGCAGTTCCGGGACAGGGGCTACTTTGTCTGGAAACACCATATATTTT; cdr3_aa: CASSSGTGATLSGNTIYF
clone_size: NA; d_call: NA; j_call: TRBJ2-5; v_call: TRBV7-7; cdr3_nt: TGTGCCAGCAGCTTAGGGAGGGGGCAACAGGAGACCCAGTACTTC; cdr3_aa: CASSLGRGQQETQYF
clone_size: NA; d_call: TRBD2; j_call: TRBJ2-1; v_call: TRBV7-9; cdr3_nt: TGTGCCAGCAGCCAAGTAGCGGGTTACGATGAGCAGTTCTTC; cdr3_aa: CASSQVAGYDEQFF
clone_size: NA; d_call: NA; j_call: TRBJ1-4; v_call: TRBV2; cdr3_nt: TGTGCCAGCAGACAGGGTGGGTCTAATGAAAAACTGTTTTTT; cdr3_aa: CASRQGGSNEKLFF
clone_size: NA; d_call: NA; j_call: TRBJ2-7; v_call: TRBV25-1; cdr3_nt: TGTGCCACCGCGACAGGCCTTGGTTCCTACGAGCAGTACTTC; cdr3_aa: CATATGLGSYEQYF
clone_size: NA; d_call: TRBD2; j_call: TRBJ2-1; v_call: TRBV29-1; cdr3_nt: TGCAGCGTTGGCCAGCGGGACGGTGAGCAGTTCTTC; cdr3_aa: CSVGQRDGEQFF
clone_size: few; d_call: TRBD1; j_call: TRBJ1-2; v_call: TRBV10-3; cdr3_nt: TGTGCCATCAGTGACCTGAATCGGGACAGGGGACATGGCTACACCTTC; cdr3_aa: CAISDLNRDRGHGYTF
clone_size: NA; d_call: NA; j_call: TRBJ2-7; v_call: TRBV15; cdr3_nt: TGTGCCACCAGCCCTAGGGGGGGGCTCCTCTACGAGCAGTACTTC; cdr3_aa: CATSPRGGLLYEQYF
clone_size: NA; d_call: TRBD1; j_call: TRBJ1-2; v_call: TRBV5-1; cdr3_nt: TGCGCCAGCAGCCCCGGACAGGGGGCGATGGGCTATGGCTACACCTTC; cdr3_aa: CASSPGQGAMGYGYTF
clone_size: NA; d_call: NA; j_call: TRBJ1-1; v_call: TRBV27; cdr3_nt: TGTGCCAGCAGTTTATACCAGGGGAACACTGAAGCTTTCTTT; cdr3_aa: CASSLYQGNTEAFF
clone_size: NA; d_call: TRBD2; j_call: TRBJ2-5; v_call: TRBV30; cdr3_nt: TGTGCCTGGAGTCAATTAGCGGGAGCGGAGACCCAGTACTTC; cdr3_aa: CAWSQLAGAETQYF
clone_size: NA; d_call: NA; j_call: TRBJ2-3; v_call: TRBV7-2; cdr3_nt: TGTGCCAGCAGCTCACTCGCCCGGGATACGCAGTATTTT; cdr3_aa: CASSSLARDTQYF
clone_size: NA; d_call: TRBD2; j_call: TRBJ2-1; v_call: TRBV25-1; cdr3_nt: TGTGCCAGCAGGGGGAGGGGACGAACGGGTGAGCAGTTCTTC; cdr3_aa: CASRGRGRTGEQFF
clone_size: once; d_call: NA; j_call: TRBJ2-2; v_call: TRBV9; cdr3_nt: TGTGCCAGCAGCGTAGCGCGGGGTTCATCTGCCGGGGAGCTGTTTTTT; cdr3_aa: CASSVARGSSAGELFF
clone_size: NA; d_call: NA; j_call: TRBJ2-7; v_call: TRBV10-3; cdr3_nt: TGTGCCATCAGTGAATTTGAAGGGGGCGAGCAGTACTTC; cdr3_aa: CAISEFEGGEQYF
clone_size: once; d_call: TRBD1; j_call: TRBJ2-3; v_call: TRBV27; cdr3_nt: TGTGCCAGCAGTTCGCCAGGGGGAGTTACGCAGTATTTT; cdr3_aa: CASSSPGGVTQYF
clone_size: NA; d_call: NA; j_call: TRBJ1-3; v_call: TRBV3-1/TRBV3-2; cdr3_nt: TGTGCCAGCAGCCAAGCGGTATCTGGAAACACCATATATTTT; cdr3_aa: CASSQAVSGNTIYF
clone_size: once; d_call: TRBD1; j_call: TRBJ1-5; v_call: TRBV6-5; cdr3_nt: TGTGCCAGCAGTTACGACAGGGGGCGCGATCAGCCCCAGCATTTT; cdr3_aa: CASSYDRGRDQPQHF
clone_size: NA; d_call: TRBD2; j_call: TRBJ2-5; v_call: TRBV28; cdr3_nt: TGTGCCAGCAGTTCCGACGCCGGGGGGATTGAGACCCAGTACTTC; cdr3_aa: CASSSDAGGIETQYF
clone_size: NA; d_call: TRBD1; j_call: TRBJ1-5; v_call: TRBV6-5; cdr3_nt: TGTGCCAGCGGCGACAGGGATCAGCCCCAGCATTTT; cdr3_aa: CASGDRDQPQHF
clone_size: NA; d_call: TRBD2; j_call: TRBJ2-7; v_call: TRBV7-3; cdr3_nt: TGTGCCAGCAGCTGGACTAGCGGGAGTGGTTACGAGCAGTACTTC; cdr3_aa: CASSWTSGSGYEQYF
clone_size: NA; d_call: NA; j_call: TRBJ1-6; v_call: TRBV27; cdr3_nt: TGTGCCAGCAGTTTGGGCGCCACCTATAATTCACCCCTCCACTTT; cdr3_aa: CASSLGATYNSPLHF
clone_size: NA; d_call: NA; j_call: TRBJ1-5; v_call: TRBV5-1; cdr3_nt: TGCGCCAGCAGCCCGGGGGAGAGAAGCAATCAGCCCCAGCATTTT; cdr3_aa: CASSPGERSNQPQHF
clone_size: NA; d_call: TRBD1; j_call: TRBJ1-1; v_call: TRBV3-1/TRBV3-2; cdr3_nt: TGTGCCAGCAGCCAAGGCGAAAGGGGGCGGAACACTGAAGCTTTCTTT; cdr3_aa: CASSQGERGRNTEAFF
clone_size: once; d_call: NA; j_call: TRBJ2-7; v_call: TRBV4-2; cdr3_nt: TGTGCCAGCTCCACGGTAGAGGCCGGGGAGCAGTACTTC; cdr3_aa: CASSTVEAGEQYF
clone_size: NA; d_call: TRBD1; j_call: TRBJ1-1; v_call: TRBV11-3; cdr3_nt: TGTGCCAGCTCTAGAGGAGGGGGCATGAACACTGAAGCTTTCTTT; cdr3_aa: CASSRGGGMNTEAFF
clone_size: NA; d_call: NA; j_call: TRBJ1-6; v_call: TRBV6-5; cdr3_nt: TGTGCCAGCAGCCTCGATACCGGGAGTGATTCACCCCTCCACTTT; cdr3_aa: CASSLDTGSDSPLHF
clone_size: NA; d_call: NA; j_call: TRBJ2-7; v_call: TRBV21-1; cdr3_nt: TGTGCCAGCCCTAGCAACCAACAGGGCAGGTACGAGCAGTACTTC; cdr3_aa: CASPSNQQGRYEQYF
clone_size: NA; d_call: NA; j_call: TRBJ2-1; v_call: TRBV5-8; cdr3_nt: TGTGCCAGCAGCTTCAGGAACCCCCATGAGCAGTTCTTC; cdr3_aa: CASSFRNPHEQFF
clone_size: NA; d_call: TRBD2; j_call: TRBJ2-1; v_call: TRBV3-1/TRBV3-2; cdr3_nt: TGTGCCAGCAGCCAACAGCGGGGGACCCTTGGCAATGAGCAGTTCTTC; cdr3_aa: CASSQQRGTLGNEQFF
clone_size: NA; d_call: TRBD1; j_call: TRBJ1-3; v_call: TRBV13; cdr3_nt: TGTGCCAGCAGCTCCAGGGACAGGGGGTACGCTGGAAACACCATATATTTT; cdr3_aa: CASSSRDRGYAGNTIYF
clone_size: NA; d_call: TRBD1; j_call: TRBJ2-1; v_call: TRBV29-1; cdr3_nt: TGCAGCGTTCGGACAGGAGCCTCCTACAATGAGCAGTTCTTC; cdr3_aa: CSVRTGASYNEQFF
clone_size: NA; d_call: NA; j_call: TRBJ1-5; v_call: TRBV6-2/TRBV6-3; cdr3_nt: TGTGCCAGCAGTTACGAAGACTATAGCAATCAGCCCCAGCATTTT; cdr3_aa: CASSYEDYSNQPQHF
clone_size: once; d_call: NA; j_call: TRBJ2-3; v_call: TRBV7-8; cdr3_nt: TGTGCCAGCAGCCCACTAGCATCTAGCACAGATACGCAGTATTTT; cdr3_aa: CASSPLASSTDTQYF
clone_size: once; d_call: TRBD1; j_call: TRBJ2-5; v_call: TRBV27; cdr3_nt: TGTGCCAGCAGTTTGGACAGGGACCAAGAGACCCAGTACTTC; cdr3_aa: CASSLDRDQETQYF
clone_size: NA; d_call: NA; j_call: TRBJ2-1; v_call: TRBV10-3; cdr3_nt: TGTGCCATCAGTGATTCGAGCGGAAACTACAATGAGCAGTTCTTC; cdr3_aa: CAISDSSGNYNEQFF
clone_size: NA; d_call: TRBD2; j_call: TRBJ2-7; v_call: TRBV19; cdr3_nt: TGTGCCAGTAGTAGAGCGGGAGGGCCATACGAGCAGTACTTC; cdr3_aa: CASSRAGGPYEQYF
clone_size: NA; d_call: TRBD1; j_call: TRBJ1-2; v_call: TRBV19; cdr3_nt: TGTGCCAGTAGTATAGGCGGACAGGGGGCGGACTACACCTTC; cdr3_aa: CASSIGGQGADYTF